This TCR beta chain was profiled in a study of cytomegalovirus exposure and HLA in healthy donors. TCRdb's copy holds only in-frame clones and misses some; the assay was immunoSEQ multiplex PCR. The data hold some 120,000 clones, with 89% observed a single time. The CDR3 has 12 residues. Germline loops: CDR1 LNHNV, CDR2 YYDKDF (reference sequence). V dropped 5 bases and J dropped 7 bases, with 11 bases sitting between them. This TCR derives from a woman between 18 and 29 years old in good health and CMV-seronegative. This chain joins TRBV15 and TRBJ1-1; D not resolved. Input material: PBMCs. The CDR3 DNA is TGTGCCACCAGCCTAATCTCGGGTGAAGCTTTCTTT. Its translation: CATSLISGEAFF.